This T cell receptor (beta chain) was captured by sequencing in a study of blood T cells in healthy people across ages. Peripheral blood samples of 9 to 10 milliliters were drawn from each donor. Germline V gene lookup returns CDR1 ENHRY and CDR2 SYGVKD. The V gene lost 2 bases and the J gene lost 4 bases, with 11 bases spanning the gap. The CDR3 length is 14 residues. As to this clonotype: Its antigen remains unidentified.

Findings of the study overall: Long-lived and aged donors differed, with more naive CD4+ cells and higher diversity in the long-lived. A strong correlation was seen between TCR beta diversity and naive T cell percentage. Conclusively comparing naive with antigen-experienced cells was impossible with unsorted PBMCs.

PCR was performed a second time for roughly 7 to 12 cycles using a sample-barcoded 5' primer and a J-beta primer mix. TCRdb recomputed calls from the 5' RACE reads with MiXCR, one row per CDR3 protein. The table records over 1,300,000 distinct CDR3 sequences, approximately 60% of them present only once. Input material: blood. This TCR came from a man aged 18-30 years in good health. The chain links TRBV10-3 to TRBJ1-2; D uncertain. The CDR3 is CAISETKALYGYTF. DNA of the CDR3: TGTGCCATCAGTGAGACAAAGGCCCTCTATGGCTACACCTTC.